These 13 T cell receptor beta chains were all obtained from the same sample, sequenced in a study of brain metastases from non-small cell lung cancer. Data came from immunoSEQ multiplex PCR; TCRdb stores just in-frame clones and leaves some out. This table has roughly 700 clones, about 85% appearing once. The sample comprised primary lung tumor tissue. These receptors were taken from a donor at least 40 years old with non-small cell lung cancer.

The V and J genes are TRBV12-1 and TRBJ2-5; the DNA was not compared with TRBD2, the D call given in the table. TRBV12-1 is a recognized pseudogene. The CDR3 loop spans 16 amino acids. The CDR3 DNA sequence: TGTGCCAGCAGCTTAGTCGCGGGGGAGCTCCAAGAGACCCAGTACTTC. Amino acids: CASSLVAGELQETQYF.

This clone has just a few counts. J is TRBJ2-2 and V is TRBV7-9; the D is unclear. This CDR3 comprises 14 residues. Trimming removed 5 bases from V and 5 bases from J, with 12 bases in between. Looked up from germline, CDR1 is SEHNR and CDR2 is FQNEAQ (reference sequence). CDR3 DNA sequence: TGTGCCAGCAGCCCGGACGGCTTGACCGGGGAGCTGTTTTTT. This encodes CASSPDGLTGELFF.

V is TRBV19 and J is TRBJ2-7, with 9 bases matching TRBD1. CDR3 length equals 15 residues. J was trimmed by 2 bases and V by 5 bases; bases with no gene match: 7. Germline assignment: CDR1 LNHDA and CDR2 SQIVND (reference sequence). Here the CDR3 reads CASSQTGGMTYEQYF. CDR3 DNA sequence: TGTGCCAGTAGTCAAACAGGGGGCATGACCTACGAGCAGTACTTC.

The chain joins TRBV19 to TRBJ2-7; D call uncertain. Germline lookup yields CDR1 LNHDA and CDR2 SQIVND (reference sequence). V was cut by 3 bases and J by 0 bases, with 9 bases left in between. The CDR3 runs to 14 residues. The CDR3 nucleotides are TGTGCCAGTAGTATGCAGCGAAGCTCCTACGAGCAGTACTTC. Protein sequence: CASSMQRSSYEQYF. The full variable domain, in which reference TRBV19 and TRBJ2-7 provide the parts outside the CDR3, is DGGITQSPKYLFRKEGQNVTLSCEQNLNHDAMYWYRQDPGQGLRLIYYSQIVNDFQKGDIAEGYSVSREKKESFPLTVTSAQKNPTAFYLCASSMQRSSYEQYFGPGTRLTVT.

This chain links TRBV4-2 with TRBJ2-7; D remains unclear. The CDR3 extends over 13 amino acids. Germline V gene data show CDR1 as LGHNA and CDR2 as YNFKEQ. The V end lost 1 base, the J end lost 2 bases, and 6 bases lay between the germline ends. CDR3 amino acids: CASSQVGAYEQYF. The DNA of the CDR3 is TGTGCCAGCAGCCAAGTCGGAGCCTACGAGCAGTACTTC.

This sequence joins TRBV9 and TRBJ1-6; D unclear. The CDR3 extends over 14 amino acids. Germline V gene lookup returns CDR1 SGDLS and CDR2 YYNGEE. Trimming took off 0 bases at V and 5 bases at J, with 6 bases between the two ends. DNA for the CDR3: TGTGCCAGCAGCGTAGGAGGAGATAATTCACCCCTCCACTTT. Protein sequence: CASSVGGDNSPLHF.

The table lists this clone with a count of one. The V and J genes are TRBV19 and TRBJ1-1; D is unresolved. V lost 3 bases, J lost 0 bases, and 8 bases lay in between. This CDR3 has 14 amino acids. Germline V CDR1 and CDR2: LNHDA, SQIVND (reference sequence). CDR3 in amino acids: CASSMRQMNTEAFF. Here the CDR3 DNA reads TGTGCCAGTAGTATGAGGCAAATGAACACTGAAGCTTTCTTT.

V gene TRBV15 combines with J gene TRBJ1-5; D remains ambiguous. Germline V gene sequence: CDR1 LNHNV, CDR2 YYDKDF (reference sequence). The CDR3 is 14 residues long. Trimming stripped 0 bases from V and 6 bases from J, with 9 bases between. Here the CDR3 reads CATSRERLGQPQHF. DNA for the CDR3: TGTGCCACCAGCAGAGAGCGACTGGGTCAGCCCCAGCATTTT.

This clone was counted between two and nine times. The CDR3: CASSLTTSYNEQFF. The DNA of the CDR3 is TGTGCCAGCAGCCTCACGACTAGTTACAATGAGCAGTTCTTC. The chain joins TRBV9 to TRBJ2-1; TRBD2 might be the D (6 bases). This CDR3 is built from 14 residues. Trimming removed 4 bases from V and 4 bases from J, with 12 bases in between. The germline V gene has CDR1 SGDLS and CDR2 YYNGEE. The full variable domain, with the rest looked up from reference TRBV9 and TRBJ2-1, is DSGVTQTPKHLITATGQRVTLRCSPRSGDLSVYWYQQSLDQGLQFLIQYYNGEERAKGNILERFSAQQFPDLHSELNLSSLELGDSALYFCASSLTTSYNEQFFGPGTRLTVL.

The V gene is TRBV15, the J gene TRBJ2-1; 7 nucleotides align to TRBD2. Germline trimming cut 0 bases from V and 2 bases from J; bases unmatched to any gene: 7. Germline V gives CDR1 LNHNV, CDR2 YYDKDF (reference sequence). The CDR3 has 17 amino acids. This chain's CDR3 is CATSRDFAGEAYNEQFF. In DNA, the CDR3 is TGTGCCACCAGCAGAGATTTCGCGGGAGAGGCCTACAATGAGCAGTTCTTC.

This chain uses TRBV28 with TRBJ2-5; possibly TRBD1 for D (7 bases). Germline CDR1 MDHEN, CDR2 SYDVKM. Trimming cost V 2 bases and J 7 bases, with 11 bases left between them. The CDR3 runs to 13 residues. CDR3 coding DNA: TGTGCCAGCAGTTTAGGGCAGGGGGGGACCCAGTACTTC. It codes for CASSLGQGGTQYF.

This chain links TRBV30 with TRBJ1-5; 9 nucleotides agree with TRBD1. CDR3 length: 13 residues. Trimming cost V 5 bases and J 5 bases; bases outside gene matches: 4. CDR1 and CDR2 (germline): GTSNPN, SVGIG (reference sequence). CDR3 protein: CAWSTGGYQPQHF. The CDR3 region has the DNA TGTGCCTGGTCTACAGGGGGCTATCAGCCCCAGCATTTT.

The table lists this clone with a few counts. The V gene is TRBV6-1, the J gene TRBJ2-2; 7 positions agree with TRBD1. Trimming cost V 6 bases and J 6 bases; bases outside gene matches: 4. This CDR3 region has 13 residues. Germline assignment: CDR1 MNHNS and CDR2 SASEGT. The DNA for the CDR3 is TGTGCCAGCAGATCCGACAGGGCCGGGGAGCTGTTTTTT. This translates into CASRSDRAGELFF.